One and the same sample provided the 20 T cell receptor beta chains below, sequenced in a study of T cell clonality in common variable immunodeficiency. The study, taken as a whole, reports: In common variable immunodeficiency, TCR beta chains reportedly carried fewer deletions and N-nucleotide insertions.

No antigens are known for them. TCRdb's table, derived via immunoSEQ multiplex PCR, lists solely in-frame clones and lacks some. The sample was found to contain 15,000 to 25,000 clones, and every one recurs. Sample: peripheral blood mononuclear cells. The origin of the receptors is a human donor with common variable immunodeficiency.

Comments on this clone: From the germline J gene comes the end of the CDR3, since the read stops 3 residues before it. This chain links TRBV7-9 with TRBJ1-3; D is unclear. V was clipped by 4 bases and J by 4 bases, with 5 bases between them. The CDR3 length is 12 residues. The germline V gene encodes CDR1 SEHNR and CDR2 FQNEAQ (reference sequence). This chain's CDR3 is CASSSTGNTIYF. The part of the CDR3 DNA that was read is TGTGCCAGCAGCTCAACAGGAAACACC.

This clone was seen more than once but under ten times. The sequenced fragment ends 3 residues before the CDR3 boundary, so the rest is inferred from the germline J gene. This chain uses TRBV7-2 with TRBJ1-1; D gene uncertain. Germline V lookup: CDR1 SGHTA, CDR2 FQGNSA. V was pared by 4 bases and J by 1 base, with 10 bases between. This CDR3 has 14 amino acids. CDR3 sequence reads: CASSSRPGNTEAFF. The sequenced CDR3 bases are TGTGCCAGCAGCTCCCGCCCCGGGAACACTGAA.

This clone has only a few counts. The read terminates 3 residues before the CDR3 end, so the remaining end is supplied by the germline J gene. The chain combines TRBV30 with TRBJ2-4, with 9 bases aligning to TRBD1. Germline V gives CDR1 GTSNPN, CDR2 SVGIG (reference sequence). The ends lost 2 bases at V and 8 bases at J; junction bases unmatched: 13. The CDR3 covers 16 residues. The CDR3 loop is CAWSLAGQGRRDIQYF. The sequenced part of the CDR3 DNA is TGTGCCTGGAGTCTCGCCGGACAGGGGCGACGGGACATT.

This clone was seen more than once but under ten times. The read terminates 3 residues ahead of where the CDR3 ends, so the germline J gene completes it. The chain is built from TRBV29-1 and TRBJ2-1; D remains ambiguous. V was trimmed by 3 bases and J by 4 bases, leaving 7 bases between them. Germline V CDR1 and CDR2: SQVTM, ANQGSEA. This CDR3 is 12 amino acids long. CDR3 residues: CSVDPQYNEQFF. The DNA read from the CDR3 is TGCAGCGTTGATCCCCAGTACAATGAG.

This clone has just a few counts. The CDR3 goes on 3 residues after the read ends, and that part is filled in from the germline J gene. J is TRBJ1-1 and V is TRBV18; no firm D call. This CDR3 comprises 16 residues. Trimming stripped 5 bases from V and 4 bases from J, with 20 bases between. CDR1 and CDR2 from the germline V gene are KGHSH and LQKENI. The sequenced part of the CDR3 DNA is TGTGCCAGCTCAATTAATGAAGGCGGGATGGGCACTGAA. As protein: CASSINEGGMGTE. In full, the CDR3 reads CASSINEGGMGTEAFF.

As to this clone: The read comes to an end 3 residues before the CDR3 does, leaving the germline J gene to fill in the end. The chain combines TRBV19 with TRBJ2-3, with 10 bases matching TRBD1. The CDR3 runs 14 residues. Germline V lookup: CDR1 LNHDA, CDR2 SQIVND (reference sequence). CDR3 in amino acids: CASSIEPGQGPQYF. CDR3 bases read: TGTGCCAGTAGTATAGAACCGGGACAGGGGCCG. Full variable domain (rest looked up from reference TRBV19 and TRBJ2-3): DGGITQSPKYLFRKEGQNVTLSCEQNLNHDAMYWYRQDPGQGLRLIYYSQIVNDFQKGDIAEGYSVSREKKESFPLTVTSAQKNPTAFYLCASSIEPGQGPQYFGPGTRLTVL.

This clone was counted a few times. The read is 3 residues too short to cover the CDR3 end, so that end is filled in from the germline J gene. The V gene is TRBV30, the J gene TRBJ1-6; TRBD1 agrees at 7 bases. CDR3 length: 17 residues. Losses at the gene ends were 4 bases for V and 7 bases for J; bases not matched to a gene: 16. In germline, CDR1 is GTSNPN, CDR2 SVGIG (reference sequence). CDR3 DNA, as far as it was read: TGTGCCTGGATCCCACAGGGGAGGGCCCTAACCAATTCACCC. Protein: CAWIPQGRALTNSP. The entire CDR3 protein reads CAWIPQGRALTNSPLHF.

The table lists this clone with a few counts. This chain's CDR3 is CASSPSTGDYGYTF. Incomplete CDR3 DNA: TGTGCCAGCTCACCCTCGACAGGGGACTATGGC. This chain joins TRBV18 and TRBJ1-2; the match to TRBD1 covers 8 bases. The observed sequence ends 3 residues before the CDR3 terminus, with the missing tail filled in from the germline J gene. The trim removed 3 bases at V and 3 bases at J, leaving 3 bases unmatched. CDR1 is KGHSH and CDR2 is LQKENI in the germline V gene. The CDR3 has 14 residues.

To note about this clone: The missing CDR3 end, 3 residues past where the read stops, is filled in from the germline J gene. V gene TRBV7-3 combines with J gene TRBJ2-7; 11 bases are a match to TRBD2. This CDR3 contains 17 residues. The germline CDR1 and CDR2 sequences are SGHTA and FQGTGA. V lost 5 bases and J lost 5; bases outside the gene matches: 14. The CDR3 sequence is CASSTLRLAGITDEQYF. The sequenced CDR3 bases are TGTGCCAGCAGCACCCTCAGACTAGCGGGAATTACGGACGAG.

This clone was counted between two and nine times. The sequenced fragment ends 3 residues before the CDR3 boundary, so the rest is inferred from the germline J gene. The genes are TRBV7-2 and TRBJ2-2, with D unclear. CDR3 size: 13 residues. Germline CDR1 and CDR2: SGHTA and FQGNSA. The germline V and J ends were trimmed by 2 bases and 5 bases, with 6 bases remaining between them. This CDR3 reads CASSLIETGELFF. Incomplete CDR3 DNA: TGTGCCAGCAGCTTAATAGAAACCGGGGAG.

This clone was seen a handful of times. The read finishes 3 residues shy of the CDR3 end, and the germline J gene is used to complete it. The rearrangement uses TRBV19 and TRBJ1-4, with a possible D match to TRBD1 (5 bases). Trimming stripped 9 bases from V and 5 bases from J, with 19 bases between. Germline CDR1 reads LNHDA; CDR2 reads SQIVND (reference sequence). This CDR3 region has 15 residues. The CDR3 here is CASRIVGAGNEKLFF. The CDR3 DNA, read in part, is TGTGCCAGCCGGATCGTAGGGGCCGGGAATGAAAAA.

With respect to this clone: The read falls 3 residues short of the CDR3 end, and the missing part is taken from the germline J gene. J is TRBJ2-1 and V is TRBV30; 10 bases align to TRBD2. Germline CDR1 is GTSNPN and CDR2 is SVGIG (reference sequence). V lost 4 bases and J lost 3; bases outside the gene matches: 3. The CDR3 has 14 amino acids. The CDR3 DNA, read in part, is TGTGCCTGGAAGGGACTAGCGTTCTACAATGAG. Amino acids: CAWKGLAFYNE. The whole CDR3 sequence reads CAWKGLAFYNEQFF.

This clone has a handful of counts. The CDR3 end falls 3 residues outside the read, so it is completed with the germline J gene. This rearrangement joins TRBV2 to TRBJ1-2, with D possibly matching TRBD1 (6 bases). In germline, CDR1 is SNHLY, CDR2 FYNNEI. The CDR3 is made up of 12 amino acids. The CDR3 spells CASSEWTAGYTF. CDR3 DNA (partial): TGTGCCAGCAGTGAGTGGACAGCGGGC.

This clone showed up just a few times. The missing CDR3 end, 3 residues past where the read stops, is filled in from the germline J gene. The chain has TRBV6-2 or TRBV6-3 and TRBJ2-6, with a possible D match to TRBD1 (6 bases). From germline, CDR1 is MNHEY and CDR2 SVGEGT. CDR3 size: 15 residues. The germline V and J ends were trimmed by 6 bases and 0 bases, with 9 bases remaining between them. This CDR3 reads CASSRQDSGANVLTF. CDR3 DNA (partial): TGTGCCAGCAGCCGACAGGACTCTGGGGCCAACGTC.

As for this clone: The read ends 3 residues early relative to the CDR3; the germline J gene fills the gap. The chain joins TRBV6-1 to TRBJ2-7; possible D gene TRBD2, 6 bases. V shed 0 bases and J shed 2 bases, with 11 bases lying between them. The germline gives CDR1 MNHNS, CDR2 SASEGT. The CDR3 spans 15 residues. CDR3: CASSEALGTAYEQYF. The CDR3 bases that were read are TGTGCCAGCAGTGAAGCTTTGGGGACTGCCTACGAG.

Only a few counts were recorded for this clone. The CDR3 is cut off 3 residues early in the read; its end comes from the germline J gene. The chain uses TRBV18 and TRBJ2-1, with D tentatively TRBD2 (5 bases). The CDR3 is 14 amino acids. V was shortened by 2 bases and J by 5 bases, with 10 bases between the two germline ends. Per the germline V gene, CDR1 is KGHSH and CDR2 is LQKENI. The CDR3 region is CASSPERTHNEQFF. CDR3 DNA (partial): TGTGCCAGCTCACCAGAACGGACTCACAATGAG.

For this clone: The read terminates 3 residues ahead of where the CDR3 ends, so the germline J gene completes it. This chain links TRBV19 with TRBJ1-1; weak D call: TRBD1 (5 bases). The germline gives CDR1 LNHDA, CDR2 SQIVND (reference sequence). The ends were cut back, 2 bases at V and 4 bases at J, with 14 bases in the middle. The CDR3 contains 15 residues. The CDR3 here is CASSIPAGGGTEAFF. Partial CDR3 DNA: TGTGCCAGTAGTATACCCGCCGGGGGGGGCACTGAA.

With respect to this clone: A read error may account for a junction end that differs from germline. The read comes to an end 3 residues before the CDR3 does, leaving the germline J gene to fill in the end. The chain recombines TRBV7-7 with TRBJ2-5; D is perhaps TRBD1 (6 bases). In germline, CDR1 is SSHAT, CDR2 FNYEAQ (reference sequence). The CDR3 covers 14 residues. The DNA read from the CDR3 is TGTGCTAGCAGCTTAGGACAGCTACCGGAGACC. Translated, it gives CASSLGQLPET. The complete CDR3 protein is CASSLGQLPETQYF.

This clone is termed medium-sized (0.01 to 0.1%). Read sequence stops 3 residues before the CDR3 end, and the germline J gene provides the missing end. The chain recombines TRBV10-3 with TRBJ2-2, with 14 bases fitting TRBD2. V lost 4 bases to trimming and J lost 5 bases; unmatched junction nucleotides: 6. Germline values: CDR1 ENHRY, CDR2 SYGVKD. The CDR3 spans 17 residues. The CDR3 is CAISGGLAGVLTGELFF. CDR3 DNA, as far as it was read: TGTGCCATCAGTGGGGGACTAGCGGGGGTCCTAACCGGGGAG.

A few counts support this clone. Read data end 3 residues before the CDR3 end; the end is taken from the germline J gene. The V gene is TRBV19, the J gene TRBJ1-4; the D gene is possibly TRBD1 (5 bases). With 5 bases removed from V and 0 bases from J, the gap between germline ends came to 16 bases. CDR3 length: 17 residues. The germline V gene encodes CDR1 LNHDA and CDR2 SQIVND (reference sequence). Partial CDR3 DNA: TGTGCCAGTAGTCGTAGGGGCCCAACCGCAACTAATGAAAAA. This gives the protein CASSRRGPTATNEK. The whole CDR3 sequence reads CASSRRGPTATNEKLFF.